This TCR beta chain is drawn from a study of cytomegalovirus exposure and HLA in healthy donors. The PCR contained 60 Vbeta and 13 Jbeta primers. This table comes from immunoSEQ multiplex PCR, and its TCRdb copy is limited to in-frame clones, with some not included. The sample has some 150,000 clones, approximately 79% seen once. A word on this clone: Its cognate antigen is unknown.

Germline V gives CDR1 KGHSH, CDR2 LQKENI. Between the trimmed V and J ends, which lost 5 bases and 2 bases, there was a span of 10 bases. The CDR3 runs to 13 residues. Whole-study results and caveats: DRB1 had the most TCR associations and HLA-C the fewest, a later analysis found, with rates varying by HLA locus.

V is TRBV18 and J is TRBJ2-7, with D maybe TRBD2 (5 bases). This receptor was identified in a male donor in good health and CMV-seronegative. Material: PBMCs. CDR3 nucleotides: TGTGCCAGCTCAGACGGGAAAACCTACGAGCAGTACTTC. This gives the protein CASSDGKTYEQYF.